The rows below give T cell receptor beta chains drawn from one sample of a study of blood T cell repertoires in COVID-19. Method: immunoSEQ multiplex PCR; TCRdb's copy keeps in-frame clones and lacks some. The table includes 110,000 or so clones, over 60% detected once. The source material was peripheral blood. The receptor set was obtained from a man aged 65 to 85 with acute or convalescent COVID-19. Both conserved end residues are trimmed from each CDR3. The order of the fields is CDR3 protein, clone size, CDR3 length, V gene, J gene. The size of a clone is reported for some rows only, either as once, few or many, or as a class for expanded clones.

cdr3_aa: ASSSIIPGFSGANVLT
clone_size: -
cdr3_length: 16
v_call: TRBV28
j_call: TRBJ2-6

cdr3_aa: AWSGRGDMSGGELF
clone_size: -
cdr3_length: 14
v_call: TRBV30
j_call: TRBJ2-2

cdr3_aa: ASSSQGNQPQH
clone_size: few
cdr3_length: 11
v_call: TRBV19
j_call: TRBJ1-5

cdr3_aa: ASTGPGANYGYT
clone_size: once
cdr3_length: 12
v_call: TRBV5-1
j_call: TRBJ1-2

cdr3_aa: ASSRDFHSNQPQH
clone_size: -
cdr3_length: 13
v_call: TRBV7-2
j_call: TRBJ1-5

cdr3_aa: ASSRPGQGSPLH
clone_size: -
cdr3_length: 12
v_call: TRBV5-4
j_call: TRBJ1-6

cdr3_aa: ASSPPGAGVGEQY
clone_size: -
cdr3_length: 13
v_call: TRBV28
j_call: TRBJ2-7

cdr3_aa: ASSPLGLAGGKGGEQF
clone_size: -
cdr3_length: 16
v_call: TRBV3-1/TRBV3-2
j_call: TRBJ2-1

cdr3_aa: ASSSRDRVHEQY
clone_size: -
cdr3_length: 12
v_call: TRBV11-2
j_call: TRBJ2-7

cdr3_aa: ASSLAGVGTEAF
clone_size: -
cdr3_length: 12
v_call: TRBV11-2
j_call: TRBJ1-1

cdr3_aa: ASSLDPSGAGQETQY
clone_size: few
cdr3_length: 15
v_call: TRBV5-4
j_call: TRBJ2-5

cdr3_aa: ASSPSLTGYTYEQY
clone_size: -
cdr3_length: 14
v_call: TRBV28
j_call: TRBJ2-7

cdr3_aa: ASSSPGQGGSNYGYT
clone_size: -
cdr3_length: 15
v_call: TRBV6-2/TRBV6-3
j_call: TRBJ1-2

cdr3_aa: ASSQELAGREAF
clone_size: -
cdr3_length: 12
v_call: TRBV3-1/TRBV3-2
j_call: TRBJ1-1

cdr3_aa: ASSLRHPYQETQY
clone_size: -
cdr3_length: 13
v_call: TRBV27
j_call: TRBJ2-5

cdr3_aa: ASSVGTQGREKLF
clone_size: -
cdr3_length: 13
v_call: TRBV9
j_call: TRBJ1-4

cdr3_aa: ATSLLARDYEQY
clone_size: -
cdr3_length: 12
v_call: TRBV15
j_call: TRBJ2-7

cdr3_aa: ASSHLGEGQPQH
clone_size: -
cdr3_length: 12
v_call: TRBV3-1/TRBV3-2
j_call: TRBJ1-5

cdr3_aa: ARSLVTEFGQPQH
clone_size: few
cdr3_length: 13
v_call: TRBV7-5
j_call: TRBJ1-5

cdr3_aa: ASSLAGGGAGSYEQY
clone_size: -
cdr3_length: 15
v_call: TRBV5-4
j_call: TRBJ2-7

cdr3_aa: ASSSSGTGGEKLF
clone_size: many
cdr3_length: 13
v_call: TRBV5-1
j_call: TRBJ1-4

cdr3_aa: ASRPRTSYSYEQY
clone_size: -
cdr3_length: 13
v_call: TRBV6-5
j_call: TRBJ2-7